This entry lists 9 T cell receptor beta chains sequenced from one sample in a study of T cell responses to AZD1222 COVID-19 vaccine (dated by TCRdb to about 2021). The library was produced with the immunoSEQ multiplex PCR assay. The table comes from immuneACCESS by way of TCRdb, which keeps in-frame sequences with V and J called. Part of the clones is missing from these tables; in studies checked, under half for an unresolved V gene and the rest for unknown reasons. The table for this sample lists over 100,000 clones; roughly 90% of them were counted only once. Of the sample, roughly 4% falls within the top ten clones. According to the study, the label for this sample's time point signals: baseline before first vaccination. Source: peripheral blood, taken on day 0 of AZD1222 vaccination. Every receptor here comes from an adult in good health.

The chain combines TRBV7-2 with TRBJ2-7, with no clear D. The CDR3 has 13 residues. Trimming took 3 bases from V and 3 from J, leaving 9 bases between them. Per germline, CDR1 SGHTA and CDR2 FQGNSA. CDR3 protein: CASSFAWGYEQYF. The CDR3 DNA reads TGTGCCAGCAGCTTTGCCTGGGGCTACGAGCAGTACTTC. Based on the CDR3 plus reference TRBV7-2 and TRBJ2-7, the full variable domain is GAGVSQSPSNKVTEKGKDVELRCDPISGHTALYWYRQSLGQGLEFLIYFQGNSAPDKSGLPSDRFSAERTGGSVSTLTIQRTQQEDSAVYLCASSFAWGYEQYFGPGTRLTVT.

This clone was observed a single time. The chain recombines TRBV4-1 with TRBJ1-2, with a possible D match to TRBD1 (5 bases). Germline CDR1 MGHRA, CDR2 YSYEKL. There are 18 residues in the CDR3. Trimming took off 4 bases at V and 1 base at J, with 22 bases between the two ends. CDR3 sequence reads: CASSLTGDRTMFNYGYTF. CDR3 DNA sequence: TGCGCCAGCAGCCTTACTGGGGACCGCACAATGTTTAACTATGGCTACACCTTC.

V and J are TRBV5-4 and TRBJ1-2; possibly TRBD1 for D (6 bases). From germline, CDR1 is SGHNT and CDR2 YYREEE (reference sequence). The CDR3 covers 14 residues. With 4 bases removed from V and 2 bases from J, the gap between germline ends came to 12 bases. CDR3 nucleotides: TGTGCCAGCAGCCCATACCAGGGGAACTATGGCTACACCTTC. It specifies CASSPYQGNYGYTF.

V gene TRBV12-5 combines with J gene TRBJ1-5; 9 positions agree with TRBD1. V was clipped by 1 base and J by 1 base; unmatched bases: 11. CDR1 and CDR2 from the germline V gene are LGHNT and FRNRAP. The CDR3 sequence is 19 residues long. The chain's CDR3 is CASGLDATRQGVSNQPQHF. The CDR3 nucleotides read TGTGCTAGTGGTTTGGATGCTACGAGACAGGGGGTGAGCAATCAGCCCCAGCATTTT.

CDR3 residues: CASSAGQGFTDTQYF. The CDR3 DNA sequence: TGTGCCAGCAGCGCGGGACAGGGGTTCACAGATACGCAGTATTTT. This sequence joins TRBV9 and TRBJ2-3, with 10 bases lining up with TRBD1. The CDR3 spans 15 residues. CDR1 and CDR2 (germline): SGDLS, YYNGEE. Trimming cost V 3 bases and J 2 bases; bases outside gene matches: 3. The complete variable domain, with remaining parts taken from reference TRBV9 and TRBJ2-3, reads DSGVTQTPKHLITATGQRVTLRCSPRSGDLSVYWYQQSLDQGLQFLIQYYNGEERAKGNILERFSAQQFPDLHSELNLSSLELGDSALYFCASSAGQGFTDTQYFGPGTRLTVL.

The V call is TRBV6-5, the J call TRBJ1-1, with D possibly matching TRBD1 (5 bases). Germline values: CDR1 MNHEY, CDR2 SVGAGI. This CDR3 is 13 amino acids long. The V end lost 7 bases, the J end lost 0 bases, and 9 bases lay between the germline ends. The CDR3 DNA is TGTGCCAGCACCCGACAGTTGAACACTGAAGCTTTCTTT. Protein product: CASTRQLNTEAFF.

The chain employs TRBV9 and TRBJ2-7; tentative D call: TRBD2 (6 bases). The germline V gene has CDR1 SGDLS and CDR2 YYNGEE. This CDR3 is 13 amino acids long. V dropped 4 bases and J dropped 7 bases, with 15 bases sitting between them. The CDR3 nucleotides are TGTGCCAGCAGCTCCCGACTAGAGGGTGAGCAGTACTTC. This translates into CASSSRLEGEQYF.

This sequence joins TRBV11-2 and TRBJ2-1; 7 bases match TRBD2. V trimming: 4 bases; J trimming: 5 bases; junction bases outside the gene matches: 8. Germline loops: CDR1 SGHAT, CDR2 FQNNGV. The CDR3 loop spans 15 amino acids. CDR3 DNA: TGTGCCAGCAGCTCCGGAGCGGGGTCAAACAATGAGCAGTTCTTC. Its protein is CASSSGAGSNNEQFF.

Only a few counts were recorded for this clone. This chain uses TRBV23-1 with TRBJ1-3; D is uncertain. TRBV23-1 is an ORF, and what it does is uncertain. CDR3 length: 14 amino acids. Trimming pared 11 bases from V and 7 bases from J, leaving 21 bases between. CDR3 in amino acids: CARKMRSPLNTIYF. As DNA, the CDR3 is TGCGCCCGCAAGATGAGGAGCCCCCTTAACACCATATATTTT.